The T cell receptor (beta chain) described here comes from a study of cytotoxic CD8 clonotypes in ibrutinib-treated CLL. Across the whole study: There were, on average, nearly 260,000 productive templates and some 90,000 productive rearrangements per sample.

This clone has only one observation. Its antigen is as yet unknown. Study observations and caveats: In sustained-remission versus progressing patients, sampling times differed. Public clonotypes, rarely seen, contracted or held steady on treatment.

The length of the CDR3 is 16 residues. Unmatched junction bases numbered 8, after V lost 1 base and J lost 6 bases. The V gene's germline CDR1 is MNHEY and CDR2 SVGAGI. Sequencing was performed with immunoSEQ multiplex PCR; in TCRdb, only in-frame clones are kept and a portion is missing. The sample lists 150,000 to 200,000 clones; about 88% were seen once. Sequences were derived from PBMCs, sampled at disease progression, from a patient treated with ibrutinib. The chain carries TRBV6-5 and TRBJ2-1; 8 bases align to TRBD2. This receptor was taken from a human donor with chronic lymphocytic leukemia. CDR3 sequence: CASSYWALAGLNEQFF. The CDR3 DNA reads as TGTGCCAGCAGTTACTGGGCCCTAGCGGGCCTCAATGAGCAGTTCTTC.